The 26 T cell receptor beta chains in this list originate from one sample, sequenced in a study of control samples from healthy donors and cancer patients. Clones were read by immunoSEQ multiplex PCR, and TCRdb kept only the in-frame ones, dropping some. The table shows over 85,000 clones, with 92% occurring only once. The specimen was blood. The receptors stem from a woman aged 18-29 years in good health.

CDR3 bases: TGCGCCAGCAGAACCCTGATAGGGGAAAAACTGTTTTTT. Translated, it gives CASRTLIGEKLFF. V is TRBV10-2 and J is TRBJ1-4; D uncertain. V lost 6 bases and J lost 8, with 13 bases in between. CDR1 is WSHSY and CDR2 is SAAADI in the germline V gene. The CDR3 is 13 residues long.

This clone was counted once. The chain uses TRBV6-5 and TRBJ2-7; D gene ambiguous. Germline CDR1 is MNHEY and CDR2 is SVGAGI. The V gene lost 6 bases and the J gene lost 0 bases, with 9 bases spanning the gap. CDR3 size: 13 residues. CDR3: CASSPLSSYEQYF. The DNA of the CDR3 is TGTGCCAGCAGCCCGTTAAGCTCCTACGAGCAGTACTTC.

The V gene is TRBV5-4, the J gene TRBJ2-3; D is possibly TRBD2 (5 bases). The ends were cut back, 0 bases at V and 2 bases at J, with 13 bases in the middle. There are 16 residues in the CDR3. In germline, CDR1 is SGHNT, CDR2 YYREEE (reference sequence). In DNA form, the CDR3 reads TGTGCCAGCAGCTTGGCTACCCGGGGAGACACAGATACGCAGTATTTT. This encodes CASSLATRGDTDTQYF.

V and J are TRBV7-2 and TRBJ2-1; 7 bases are shared with TRBD1. The CDR3 loop spans 14 amino acids. The V segment lost 2 bases and the J segment 4 bases; nucleotides outside the gene matches: 2. Germline lookup yields CDR1 SGHTA and CDR2 FQGNSA. CDR3 loop: CASSLPGQYNEQFF. CDR3 nucleotides: TGTGCCAGCAGCTTACCGGGACAGTACAATGAGCAGTTCTTC.

CDR3 DNA sequence: TGTGCCAGCAGTTTAGGGAGGTTAGTTGGCTACACCTTC. This sequence encodes CASSLGRLVGYTF. This chain uses TRBV12-3 or TRBV12-4 with TRBJ1-2; D remains ambiguous. CDR3 length: 13 amino acids. V shed 1 base and J shed 7 bases, with 10 bases lying between them.

This chain links TRBV6-6 with TRBJ2-5, with D perhaps being TRBD1 or TRBD2 (6 bases each). The germline gives CDR1 MNHNY, CDR2 SVGAGI (reference sequence). The CDR3 totals 15 residues. V lost 10 bases and J 1 base, leaving 19 bases between the germline ends. For the CDR3, the DNA is TGTGCCACCGCCGGACGCTGGGGGGCCCAAGAGACCCAGTACTTC. It is translated as CATAGRWGAQETQYF.

The CDR3 reads CASSPAQATNNEKLFF. CDR3 nucleotides: TGTGCCAGCAGTCCCGCGCAAGCTACCAATAATGAAAAACTGTTTTTT. The rearrangement links TRBV28 to TRBJ1-4; D gene uncertain. The CDR3 has 16 residues. Germline CDR1 and CDR2: MDHEN and SYDVKM. With 5 bases removed from V and 4 bases from J, the gap between germline ends came to 17 bases.

The gene calls are TRBV5-1 and TRBJ2-3; TRBD1 matches at 8 bases. Trimming took 3 bases from V and 1 from J; bases not matched to a gene: 4. The CDR3 has 15 amino acids. Germline loops: CDR1 SGHRS, CDR2 YFSETQ. The CDR3 region is CASSSGQGGTDTQYF. The CDR3 bases are TGCGCCAGCAGCTCAGGACAGGGCGGCACAGATACGCAGTATTTT.

V is TRBV7-9 and J is TRBJ2-7; either TRBD1 or TRBD2 may supply D (5 bases each). CDR3 length equals 13 residues. V was cut by 5 bases and J by 2 bases, with 10 bases left in between. Germline assignment: CDR1 SEHNR and CDR2 FQNEAQ (reference sequence). The CDR3 sequence is CASSHGTAYEQYF. CDR3 nucleotide sequence: TGTGCCAGCAGCCATGGGACCGCCTACGAGCAGTACTTC.

The rearrangement joins TRBV12-3 or TRBV12-4 to TRBJ1-1, with D maybe TRBD1 (5 bases). The CDR3 totals 12 residues. Trimming stripped 3 bases from V and 5 bases from J, with 7 bases between. CDR3 nucleotide sequence: TGTGCCAGCAGTTTCCAGGGAACTGAAGCTTTCTTT. It specifies CASSFQGTEAFF.

CDR3 residues: CASSEQPDTQYF. The DNA for the CDR3 is TGTGCCAGCAGTGAGCAGCCAGATACGCAGTATTTT. The J gene is TRBJ2-3, the V gene TRBV6-1; D gene ambiguous. Per the germline V gene, CDR1 is MNHNS and CDR2 is SASEGT. CDR3 size: 12 residues. Trimming took 3 bases from V and 4 from J, leaving 5 bases between them.

The genes are TRBV19 and TRBJ2-1; 13 bases agree with TRBD2. The V gene's germline CDR1 is LNHDA and CDR2 SQIVND (reference sequence). This CDR3 region has 15 residues. With 5 bases clipped from V and 7 bases from J, the junction kept 5 bases outside the gene matches. CDR3 amino acids: CASSWGLAGINEQFF. The CDR3 DNA is TGTGCCAGTAGTTGGGGACTAGCGGGGATTAATGAGCAGTTCTTC. The whole variable domain, filled in from reference TRBV19 and TRBJ2-1, reads DGGITQSPKYLFRKEGQNVTLSCEQNLNHDAMYWYRQDPGQGLRLIYYSQIVNDFQKGDIAEGYSVSREKKESFPLTVTSAQKNPTAFYLCASSWGLAGINEQFFGPGTRLTVL.

V gene TRBV10-1 combines with J gene TRBJ2-3; D gene uncertain. The CDR3 extends over 15 amino acids. CDR1 and CDR2 from the germline V gene are WNHNN and SYGVQD (reference sequence). Trimming left V 5 bases short and J 4 bases short, with 16 bases between. CDR3 residues: CASSPKGPEPDTQYF. In DNA form, the CDR3 reads TGCGCCAGCAGTCCTAAAGGACCGGAACCAGATACGCAGTATTTT.

J is TRBJ2-1 and V is TRBV7-6; 8 bases fit TRBD2. Germline CDR1 reads SGHVS; CDR2 reads FNYEAQ. This CDR3 contains 13 residues. Losses at the gene ends were 5 bases for V and 10 bases for J; bases not matched to a gene: 7. The CDR3 reads CASSPQIAGEQFF. The CDR3 DNA reads TGTGCCAGCAGCCCGCAGATAGCGGGAGAGCAGTTCTTC.

CDR3 in amino acids: CASSEATSGRKDQYF. The CDR3 bases are TGTGCCAGCAGTGAAGCAACTAGCGGGAGAAAAGATCAGTACTTC. The chain links TRBV6-1 to TRBJ2-7; 11 nucleotides line up with TRBD2. The germline gives CDR1 MNHNS, CDR2 SASEGT. V shed 0 bases and J 10 bases; nucleotides not matched to a gene: 8. The CDR3 is 15 amino acids.

V usage is TRBV5-1 and J usage is TRBJ2-5; 9 positions match TRBD1. In germline, CDR1 is SGHRS, CDR2 YFSETQ. Trimming removed 1 base from V and 5 bases from J; junction bases left unmatched: 6. This CDR3 region has 15 residues. The CDR3 DNA follows: TGCGCCAGCAGCTTGTCCGGGACAGGGTCGGAGACCCAGTACTTC. Encoded protein: CASSLSGTGSETQYF.

The sample holds one count of this clone. The V call is TRBV5-1, the J call TRBJ2-7, with 7 bases matching TRBD1. Germline CDR1 reads SGHRS; CDR2 reads YFSETQ. The trim removed 5 bases at V and 2 bases at J, leaving 7 bases unmatched. The CDR3 extends over 14 amino acids. CDR3 DNA sequence: TGCGCCAGCAGGATGAGGACAGGCCCCTACGAGCAGTACTTC. This gives the protein CASRMRTGPYEQYF.

The V call is TRBV7-9, the J call TRBJ2-3; 9 bases fit TRBD2. The CDR3 is made up of 15 amino acids. Germline lookup yields CDR1 SEHNR and CDR2 FQNEAQ (reference sequence). V lost 5 bases and J lost 6; bases outside the gene matches: 9. The CDR3 spells CASSMTSGASDTQYF. As DNA, the CDR3 is TGTGCCAGCAGCATGACTAGCGGAGCCTCGGATACGCAGTATTTT.

This chain connects TRBV6-5 to TRBJ2-7; perhaps D is TRBD1 or TRBD2 (6 bases each). CDR3 length: 16 amino acids. CDR1 MNHEY and CDR2 SVGAGI come from the germline V gene. V gave up 0 bases and J gave up 7 bases, with 19 bases separating them. The CDR3 protein is CASSYSSGGPLLEQYF. DNA of the CDR3: TGTGCCAGCAGTTACTCGTCCGGGGGCCCGCTTCTTGAGCAGTACTTC.

This clone was detected once. This chain links TRBV5-1 with TRBJ2-5; D gene uncertain. Trimming stripped 4 bases from V and 4 bases from J, with 14 bases between. This CDR3 is 14 amino acids long. The V gene's germline CDR1 is SGHRS and CDR2 YFSETQ. This CDR3 is CASSPSTFGETQYF. The DNA for the CDR3 is TGCGCCAGCAGCCCATCGACGTTTGGAGAGACCCAGTACTTC. Combining the CDR3 with reference TRBV5-1 and TRBJ2-5 gives the whole variable domain KAGVTQTPRYLIKTRGQQVTLSCSPISGHRSVSWYQQTPGQGLQFLFEYFSETQRNKGNFPGRFSGRQFSNSRSEMNVSTLELGDSALYLCASSPSTFGETQYFGPGTRLLVL.

This chain connects TRBV6-1 to TRBJ1-3; 7 bases map to TRBD1. J gave up 2 bases and V 6 bases, and 1 base lay outside the gene matches. Germline-derived CDR1 and CDR2 are MNHNS and SASEGT. There are 13 residues in the CDR3. The DNA of the CDR3 is TGTGCCAGCAGAACAGGGGCTGGAAACACCATATATTTT. Translating it yields CASRTGAGNTIYF.

The CDR3 spells CASSPNTGAGGVNTEAFF. Written as DNA, the CDR3 is TGCGCCAGCAGCCCCAATACAGGGGCAGGGGGGGTAAACACTGAAGCTTTCTTT. The V gene is TRBV5-1, the J gene TRBJ1-1; 7 nucleotides line up with TRBD1. Germline loops: CDR1 SGHRS, CDR2 YFSETQ. The CDR3 is made up of 18 amino acids. The trim removed 4 bases at V and 2 bases at J, leaving 17 bases unmatched.

This clone was counted only a few times. The V call is TRBV6-5, the J call TRBJ1-1; perhaps TRBD1 as D (6 bases). The V gene lost 6 bases and the J gene lost 3 bases, with 17 bases spanning the gap. Germline values: CDR1 MNHEY, CDR2 SVGAGI. The CDR3 consists of 15 residues. Here the CDR3 reads CASRRDGTSHTEAFF. The CDR3 DNA sequence: TGTGCCAGCAGGAGAGATGGGACATCGCACACTGAAGCTTTCTTT.

V usage is TRBV4-3 and J usage is TRBJ1-2; D gene uncertain. This CDR3 spans 15 amino acids. Germline values: CDR1 LGHNA, CDR2 YSLEER. With 4 bases removed from V and 6 bases from J, the gap between germline ends came to 18 bases. In nucleotides, the CDR3 is TGCGCCAGCAGCCGTAGCGTCGGGGTCTGGGATGGCTACACCTTC. This encodes CASSRSVGVWDGYTF.

The V and J genes are TRBV11-2 and TRBJ2-7, with TRBD1 matching over 8 bases. V lost 1 base to trimming and J lost 2 bases; unmatched junction nucleotides: 7. The CDR3 is made up of 16 amino acids. Germline V gene sequence: CDR1 SGHAT, CDR2 FQNNGV. As DNA, the CDR3 is TGTGCCAGCAGCTTAGCCATCAGGGGGCTTGCCTACGAGCAGTACTTC. The encoded protein is CASSLAIRGLAYEQYF. Looking up the rest from reference TRBV11-2 and TRBJ2-7 gives the full variable domain: EAGVAQSPRYKIIEKRQSVAFWCNPISGHATLYWYQQILGQGPKLLIQFQNNGVVDDSQLPKDRFSAERLKGVDSTLKIQPAKLEDSAVYLCASSLAIRGLAYEQYFGPGTRLTVT.

The chain links TRBV7-2 to TRBJ1-2; a possible D gene is TRBD1 (5 bases). Germline CDR1 is SGHTA and CDR2 is FQGNSA. Trimming removed 5 bases from V and 5 bases from J, with 18 bases in between. The CDR3 contains 15 residues. The CDR3 region has the DNA TGTGCCAGCAGCCCGCGACAGACCCCTGGATATGGCTACACCTTC. It specifies CASSPRQTPGYGYTF.